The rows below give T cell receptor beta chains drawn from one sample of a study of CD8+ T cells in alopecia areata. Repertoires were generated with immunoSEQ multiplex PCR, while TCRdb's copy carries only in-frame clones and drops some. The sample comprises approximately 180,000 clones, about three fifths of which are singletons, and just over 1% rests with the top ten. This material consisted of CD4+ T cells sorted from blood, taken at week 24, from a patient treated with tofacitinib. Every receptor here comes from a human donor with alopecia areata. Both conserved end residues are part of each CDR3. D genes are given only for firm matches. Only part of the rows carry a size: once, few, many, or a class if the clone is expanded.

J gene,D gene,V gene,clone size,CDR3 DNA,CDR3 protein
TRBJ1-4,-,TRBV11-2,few,TGTGCCAGCAGCTTACGCCAGGGCAAGGGAGAAAAACTGTTTTTT,CASSLRQGKGEKLFF
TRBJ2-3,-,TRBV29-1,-,TGCAGCGTTCGACTTATGACAGATACGCAGTATTTT,CSVRLMTDTQYF
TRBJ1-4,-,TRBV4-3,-,TGCGCCAGCAGCCCCCGGGACGGGACGATGGAAAAACTGTTTTTT,CASSPRDGTMEKLFF
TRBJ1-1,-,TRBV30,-,TGTGCCTGGATATTTCGGCTGGGCACTGAAGCTTTCTTT,CAWIFRLGTEAFF
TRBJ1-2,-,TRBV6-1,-,TGTGCCAGCAGTGTAAACGGACAGTCCCCCTATGGCTACACCTTC,CASSVNGQSPYGYTF
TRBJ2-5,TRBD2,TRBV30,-,TGTGCCTGGAGTGGGACTAGCTGGGAGACCCAGTACTTC,CAWSGTSWETQYF
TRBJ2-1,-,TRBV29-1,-,TGCAGCGCCGCAGATCAGGTAGACAATGAGCAGTTCTTC,CSAADQVDNEQFF
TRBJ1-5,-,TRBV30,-,TGTGCCTGGAGCCCGACCAACAGGGCCAGCTTCAATCAGCCCCAGCATTTT,CAWSPTNRASFNQPQHF
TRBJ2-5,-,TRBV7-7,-,TGTGCCAGCAGCCAACAGGGAACCCAAGAGACCCAGTACTTC,CASSQQGTQETQYF
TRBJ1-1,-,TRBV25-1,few,TGTGCCAGCAGATTAACGAACACTGAAGCTTTCTTT,CASRLTNTEAFF
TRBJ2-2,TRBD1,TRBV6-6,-,TGTGCCAGCAGCCCCGAGGGACAGGGCAACACCGGGGAGCTGTTTTTT,CASSPEGQGNTGELFF
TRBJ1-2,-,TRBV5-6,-,TGTGCCAGCAGCTTGTTCTCACGGACAGATACCTATGGCTACACCTTC,CASSLFSRTDTYGYTF
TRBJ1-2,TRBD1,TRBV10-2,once,TGCGCCAGCAGTGAGCTCGGGACAGGGCCCAACTATGGCTACACCTTC,CASSELGTGPNYGYTF
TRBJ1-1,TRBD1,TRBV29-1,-,TGCAGCGCTCGGACAGGTCAAATGAACACTGAAGCTTTCTTT,CSARTGQMNTEAFF
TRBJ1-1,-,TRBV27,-,TGTGCCAGCTCTAATGCGGGCCCTAACACTGAAGCTTTCTTT,CASSNAGPNTEAFF
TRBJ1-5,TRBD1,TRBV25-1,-,TGTGCCAGCAGTGGGACAGGGGGCGGTCAGCCCCAGCATTTT,CASSGTGGGQPQHF
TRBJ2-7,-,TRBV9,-,TGTGCCAGCAGCGTAGACGCGGGGAAAGGCTACGAGCAGTACTTC,CASSVDAGKGYEQYF
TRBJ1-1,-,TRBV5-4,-,TGTGCCAGCAGCCGACAGACTATGAACACTGAAGCTTTCTTT,CASSRQTMNTEAFF
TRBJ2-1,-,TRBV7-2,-,TGTGCCAGCAGCTTAGAGGGGTTTGTAAACAATGAGCAGTTCTTC,CASSLEGFVNNEQFF
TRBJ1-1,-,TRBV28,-,TGTGCCAGCATCCCTCCAGCCGGCAGGGGCACTGAAGCTTTCTTT,CASIPPAGRGTEAFF
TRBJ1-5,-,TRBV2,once,TGTGCCAGCACCGGACAGACGAATCAGCCCCAGCATTTT,CASTGQTNQPQHF
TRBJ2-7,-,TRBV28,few,TGTGCCAGCAGTCGACCTAGACAGGTACCATCCTACGAGCAGTACTTC,CASSRPRQVPSYEQYF
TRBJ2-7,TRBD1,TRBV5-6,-,TGTGCCAGCAGCCCTCCCGGACAGGGCTGGAACTACGAGCAGTACTTC,CASSPPGQGWNYEQYF
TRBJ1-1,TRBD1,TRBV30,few,TGTGCCTGGCAACCCCGGGACAGGGGCTTCGGTCGCACTGAAGCTTTCTTT,CAWQPRDRGFGRTEAFF
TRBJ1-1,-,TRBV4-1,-,TGCGCCAGCAGCCCCAAGGCGGAGGCTGAAGCTTTCTTT,CASSPKAEAEAFF
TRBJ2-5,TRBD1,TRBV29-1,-,TGCAGCGTTGAGGCAAAAGGACAGGGAATGCAGGAGACCCAGTACTTC,CSVEAKGQGMQETQYF
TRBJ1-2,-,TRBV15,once,TGTGCCACCAGCAGAGCACTCGTGGATGATGGCTACACCTTC,CATSRALVDDGYTF
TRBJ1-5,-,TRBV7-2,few,TGTGCCAGCAGCTTAGCCAGTATAGGACAGCCCCAGCATTTT,CASSLASIGQPQHF
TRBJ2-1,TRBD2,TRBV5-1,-,TGCGCCAGCAGCTTGGAGCTAGCGGGGTACAATGAGCAGTTCTTC,CASSLELAGYNEQFF